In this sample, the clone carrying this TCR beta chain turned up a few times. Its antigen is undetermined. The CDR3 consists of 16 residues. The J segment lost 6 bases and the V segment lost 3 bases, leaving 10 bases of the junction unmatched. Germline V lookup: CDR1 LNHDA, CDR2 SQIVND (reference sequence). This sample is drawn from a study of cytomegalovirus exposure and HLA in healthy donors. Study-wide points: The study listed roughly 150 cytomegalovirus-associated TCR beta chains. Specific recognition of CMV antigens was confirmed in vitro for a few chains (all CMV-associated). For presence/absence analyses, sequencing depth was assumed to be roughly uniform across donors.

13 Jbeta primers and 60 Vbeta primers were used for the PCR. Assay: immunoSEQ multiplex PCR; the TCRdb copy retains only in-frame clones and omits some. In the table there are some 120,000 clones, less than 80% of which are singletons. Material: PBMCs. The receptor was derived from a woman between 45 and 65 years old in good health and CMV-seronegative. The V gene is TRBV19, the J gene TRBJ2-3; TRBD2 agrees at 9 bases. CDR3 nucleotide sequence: TGTGCCAGTAGTATCAAGCGAGCGGGAGGAGGGGATACGCAGTATTTT. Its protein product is CASSIKRAGGGDTQYF.